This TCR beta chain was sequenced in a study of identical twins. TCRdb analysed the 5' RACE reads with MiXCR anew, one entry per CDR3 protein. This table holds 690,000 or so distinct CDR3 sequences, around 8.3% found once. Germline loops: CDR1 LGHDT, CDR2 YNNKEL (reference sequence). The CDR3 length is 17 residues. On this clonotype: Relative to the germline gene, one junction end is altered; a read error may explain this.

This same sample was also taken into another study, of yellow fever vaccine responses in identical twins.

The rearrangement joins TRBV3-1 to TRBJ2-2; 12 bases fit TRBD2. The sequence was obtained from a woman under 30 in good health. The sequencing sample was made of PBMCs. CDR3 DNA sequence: TGTGCCAGCCTGGGGCTAGCGGGGGGGCCGAACATCGGGGAGCTGTTTTTT. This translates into CASLGLAGGPNIGELFF.